The 29 T cell receptor beta chains given below trace back to one sample, sequenced in a study of blood T cell repertoires in COVID-19 (dated by TCRdb to 2020 to 2021). Preparation of the library involved the immunoSEQ multiplex PCR assay. Entries here come from immuneACCESS through TCRdb and include only in-frame sequences with V and J called. Some clones fail to appear in such tables; in the studies checked, an unresolved V gene covers under half of the shortfall, and the cause of the remainder is unknown. Present in this sample are approximately 61,000 clones, approximately 83% of which were seen just once. Together, the top ten hold approximately 15% of the sample. The specimen sequenced was peripheral blood. These receptor sequences come from a human donor in a cohort sampled during active COVID-19.

This chain joins TRBV7-2 and TRBJ2-7; TRBD1 matches 7 bases. Germline CDR1 and CDR2: SGHTA and FQGNSA. V was pared by 1 base and J by 3 bases, with 6 bases of the junction left unmatched. The CDR3 is 15 residues long. CDR3 loop: CASSLETAGGYEQYF. DNA for the CDR3: TGTGCCAGCAGCTTAGAAACGGCAGGGGGCTACGAGCAGTACTTC.

The V call is TRBV5-1, the J call TRBJ1-1; D remains ambiguous. The V end lost 0 bases, the J end lost 0 bases, and 6 bases lay between the germline ends. CDR1 and CDR2 from the germline V gene are SGHRS and YFSETQ. This CDR3 is built from 14 residues. In nucleotides, the CDR3 is TGCGCCAGCAGCTTGGGGTACTTGAACACTGAAGCTTTCTTT. As protein: CASSLGYLNTEAFF.

The chain combines TRBV10-3 with TRBJ2-3, with TRBD1 matching 7 bases. The CDR3 runs to 17 residues. V lost 2 bases to trimming and J lost 1 base; unmatched junction nucleotides: 9. Germline CDR1 ENHRY, CDR2 SYGVKD. The CDR3 loop is CAISEGNRGRGTDTQYF. The CDR3 DNA is TGTGCCATCAGTGAGGGTAACAGGGGACGAGGCACAGATACGCAGTATTTT.

The chain couples TRBV5-6 to TRBJ2-2; the match to TRBD1 covers 7 bases. The length of the CDR3 is 14 residues. CDR1 and CDR2 (germline): SGHDT, YYEEEE. J lost 5 bases, V lost 5 bases, and 6 bases had no gene match. CDR3 in DNA: TGTGCCAGCAGAAAAATACAGGGGACCGGGGAGCTGTTTTTT. Its protein product is CASRKIQGTGELFF.

This rearrangement joins TRBV2 to TRBJ1-2; D gene ambiguous. This CDR3 comprises 13 residues. Germline values: CDR1 SNHLY, CDR2 FYNNEI. Trimming took 3 bases from V and 2 from J, leaving 7 bases between them. CDR3 loop: CASSEVRNYGYTF. The DNA for the CDR3 is TGTGCCAGCAGTGAGGTCAGAAACTATGGCTACACCTTC.

This chain uses TRBV30 with TRBJ1-6; 9 bases align to TRBD1. CDR1 is GTSNPN, CDR2 SVGIG, per germline (reference sequence). The junction had 10 bases not matched to a gene; V was cut back by 0 bases and J by 10 bases. CDR3 size: 16 residues. This chain's CDR3 is CAWSVLETGGESPLHF. The DNA for the CDR3 is TGTGCCTGGAGTGTACTTGAGACAGGGGGGGAATCACCCCTCCACTTT.

This chain uses TRBV27 with TRBJ2-3, with TRBD1 matching 10 bases. Looked up from germline, CDR1 is MNHEY and CDR2 is SMNVEV (reference sequence). The V gene end was trimmed by 5 bases and the J gene end by 7 bases; junction bases not matched to a gene: 6. The CDR3 is 14 amino acids. The CDR3 DNA reads as TGTGCCAGCAGTGTCGACAGGGGGCCCTATACGCAGTATTTT. Translation gives CASSVDRGPYTQYF.

This clone was seen a few times. The rearrangement uses TRBV21-1 and TRBJ1-1; the DNA was not compared with TRBD1, the D call given in the table. TRBV21-1 has pseudogene status. This CDR3 is built from 16 residues. The DNA for the CDR3 is TGTGCCAGCAGCCAGGGGCGGACGGAACAGAACACTGAAGCTTTCTTT. Encoded protein: CASSQGRTEQNTEAFF.

This clone has just one count. This chain joins TRBV5-6 and TRBJ1-2, with D perhaps matching TRBD1 (6 bases). The CDR3 is 17 amino acids. Trimming cost V 3 bases and J 6 bases, with 24 bases left between them. The germline CDR1 and CDR2 sequences are SGHDT and YYEEEE. The CDR3 here is CASSYPPGPQGRHGYTF. For the CDR3, the DNA is TGTGCCAGCAGCTATCCACCGGGACCACAGGGCCGGCATGGCTACACCTTC.

The J gene is TRBJ1-1, the V gene TRBV5-1; D perhaps matches TRBD1 (5 bases). The CDR3 has 15 amino acids. Germline CDR1 SGHRS, CDR2 YFSETQ. V lost 1 base and J lost 1, with 11 bases in between. The CDR3 sequence: CASSLSIRGNTEAFF. As DNA, the CDR3 is TGCGCCAGCAGCTTGAGTATAAGGGGGAACACTGAAGCTTTCTTT.

CDR3 DNA sequence: TGTGCCAGCAGCCAAGATTACGGGACAGGCTTCTATGGCTACACCTTC. It codes for CASSQDYGTGFYGYTF. V and J are TRBV14 and TRBJ1-2, with 8 bases lining up with TRBD1. Per germline, CDR1 SGHDN and CDR2 FVKESK. V was pared by 0 bases and J by 4 bases, with 7 bases of the junction left unmatched. There are 16 residues in the CDR3.

The chain has TRBV28 and TRBJ2-3, with D perhaps matching TRBD2 (7 bases). This CDR3 comprises 14 residues. The ends were cut back, 6 bases at V and 2 bases at J, with 12 bases in the middle. Per the germline V gene, CDR1 is MDHEN and CDR2 is SYDVKM. The CDR3 coding sequence is TGTGCCAGCAGGAGGGGGGGCAACACAGATACGCAGTATTTT. It yields the protein CASRRGGNTDTQYF.

This clone was seen a handful of times. Written as DNA, the CDR3 is TGTGCCAGTAACCGCGGGGGGCGAACAGATACGCAGTATTTT. Amino acid sequence: CASNRGGRTDTQYF. The rearrangement uses TRBV19 and TRBJ2-3; 8 bases agree with TRBD2. The CDR3 runs 14 residues. J lost 3 bases, V lost 7 bases, and 6 bases had no gene match. Per the germline V gene, CDR1 is LNHDA and CDR2 is SQIVND (reference sequence).

The chain joins TRBV15 to TRBJ2-5, with 7 nucleotides matching TRBD1. Per germline, CDR1 LNHNV and CDR2 YYDKDF (reference sequence). V lost 5 bases to trimming and J lost 1 base; unmatched junction nucleotides: 4. This CDR3 is 14 amino acids long. The CDR3 loop is CATSSRGPQETQYF. The CDR3 nucleotides read TGTGCCACCAGCTCAAGGGGGCCCCAAGAGACCCAGTACTTC.

The rearrangement links TRBV6-5 to TRBJ2-2; possibly TRBD2 for D (6 bases). Germline V gene sequence: CDR1 MNHEY, CDR2 SVGAGI. The length of the CDR3 is 13 residues. Trimming shortened V by 6 bases and J by 6 bases, and 11 bases separated the two germline ends. The CDR3 here is CASRGGRAGELFF. The CDR3 region has the DNA TGTGCCAGCAGGGGAGGTAGGGCCGGGGAGCTGTTTTTT.

The chain carries TRBV12-3 or TRBV12-4 and TRBJ2-7, with D uncertain. Trimming left V 1 base short and J 2 bases short, with 3 bases between. The CDR3 length is 12 residues. CDR3 nucleotide sequence: TGTGCCAGCAGTTTAGACACCTACGAGCAGTACTTC. Translating it yields CASSLDTYEQYF.

The CDR3 sequence: CASSLTGTGLDYTF. DNA for the CDR3: TGTGCCAGCTCTCTCACTGGGACAGGGTTGGACTACACCTTC. J is TRBJ1-2 and V is TRBV18, with TRBD1 matching 9 bases. CDR1 is KGHSH, CDR2 LQKENI, per germline. There are 14 residues in the CDR3. V lost 6 bases, J lost 10 bases, and 12 bases stayed unmatched. Based on the CDR3 plus reference TRBV18 and TRBJ1-2, the full variable domain is NAGVMQNPRHLVRRRGQEARLRCSPMKGHSHVYWYRQLPEEGLKFMVYLQKENIIDESGMPKERFSAEFPKEGPSILRIQQVVRGDSAAYFCASSLTGTGLDYTFGSGTRLTVV.

The chain carries TRBV11-2 and TRBJ1-2; D remains ambiguous. CDR1 is SGHAT, CDR2 FQNNGV, per germline. Trimming left V 5 bases short and J 4 bases short, with 5 bases between. This CDR3 spans 11 amino acids. The CDR3 DNA is TGTGCCAGCAGCCCCGGCTATGGCTACACCTTC. Its protein product is CASSPGYGYTF.

The V gene is TRBV30, the J gene TRBJ1-4; 7 bases are shared with TRBD1. The CDR3 is 13 residues long. The J segment lost 7 bases and the V segment lost 2 bases, leaving 4 bases of the junction unmatched. Germline V CDR1 and CDR2: GTSNPN, SVGIG (reference sequence). The CDR3 reads CAWSSTGVEKLFF. CDR3 nucleotides: TGTGCCTGGAGTTCTACAGGGGTTGAAAAACTGTTTTTT.

The chain combines TRBV19 with TRBJ2-3; maybe TRBD1 (6 bases). The CDR3 runs 17 residues. V gave up 0 bases and J gave up 2 bases, with 15 bases separating them. Germline V gene lookup returns CDR1 LNHDA and CDR2 SQIVND (reference sequence). The CDR3, as DNA: TGTGCCAGTAGTATAGATGGTACAGGGAAACACACAGATACGCAGTATTTT. The encoded protein is CASSIDGTGKHTDTQYF. The full variable domain, in which reference TRBV19 and TRBJ2-3 provide the parts outside the CDR3, is DGGITQSPKYLFRKEGQNVTLSCEQNLNHDAMYWYRQDPGQGLRLIYYSQIVNDFQKGDIAEGYSVSREKKESFPLTVTSAQKNPTAFYLCASSIDGTGKHTDTQYFGPGTRLTVL.

The chain joins TRBV6-5 to TRBJ2-2, with 10 bases matching TRBD1. Trimming cost V 2 bases and J 6 bases; bases outside gene matches: 6. Germline V lookup: CDR1 MNHEY, CDR2 SVGAGI. This CDR3 is 16 amino acids long. This CDR3 reads CASSYGGQGFAGELFF. DNA of the CDR3: TGTGCCAGCAGTTACGGGGGACAGGGGTTTGCCGGGGAGCTGTTTTTT.

The chain employs TRBV18 and TRBJ1-3; D uncertain. Germline assignment: CDR1 KGHSH and CDR2 LQKENI. The V end was cut by 2 bases, the J end by 3 bases, with 8 bases between. The CDR3 consists of 14 residues. CDR3: CASSPNRSGNTIYF. The CDR3 coding sequence is TGTGCCAGCTCACCAAATAGGAGTGGAAACACCATATATTTT.

This rearrangement joins TRBV24-1 to TRBJ2-3; a possible D gene is TRBD2 (5 bases). This CDR3 has 14 residues. Trimming stripped 5 bases from V and 3 bases from J, with 11 bases between. Germline CDR1 reads KGHDR; CDR2 reads SFDVKD. The CDR3 DNA reads as TGTGCCACCAGTGGGAGGCCCCGGACAGATACGCAGTATTTT. Encoded protein: CATSGRPRTDTQYF.

The chain joins TRBV3-1 (or the pseudogene TRBV3-2) to TRBJ2-7; 12 bases are shared with TRBD2. V lost 6 bases, J lost 4 bases, and 4 bases stayed unmatched. The germline CDR1 and CDR2 sequences are LGHDT and YNNKEL (reference sequence). The CDR3 extends over 14 amino acids. DNA for the CDR3: TGTGCCAGCAGGGAACTAGCGGGAGGTTACGAGCAGTACTTC. Translation: CASRELAGGYEQYF.

V is TRBV13 and J is TRBJ2-1, with D tentatively TRBD2 (6 bases). CDR3 length: 19 residues. Trimming removed 2 bases from V and 9 bases from J, with 29 bases in between. From germline, CDR1 is PRHDT and CDR2 FYEKMQ (reference sequence). CDR3 loop: CASSLWPSFSGETHSEQFF. CDR3 DNA sequence: TGTGCCAGCAGCTTATGGCCCTCCTTTAGCGGAGAGACTCACAGTGAGCAGTTCTTC.

Concerning this clone itself: The junction and the germline gene differ at one end; a read error may be behind it. The V call is TRBV9, the J call TRBJ1-1, with D possibly TRBD1 on 6 matching bases. Germline CDR1 is SGDLS and CDR2 is YYNGEE. There are 14 residues in the CDR3. The CDR3 sequence: CASSVARGNAEAFF. As DNA, the CDR3 is TGTGCCAGCAGCGTAGCTAGGGGGAACGCTGAAGCTTTCTTT.

V is TRBV10-2 and J is TRBJ2-7; tentative D call: TRBD2 (7 bases). The CDR3 totals 14 residues. CDR1 is WSHSY, CDR2 SAAADI, per germline. Trimming took off 6 bases at V and 3 bases at J, with 15 bases between the two ends. Here the CDR3 reads CASRWGGLLYEQYF. The DNA of the CDR3 is TGCGCCAGCAGGTGGGGGGGCCTTCTCTACGAGCAGTACTTC.

This chain uses TRBV5-4 with TRBJ1-3, with 12 bases identical to TRBD1. The CDR3 extends over 17 amino acids. Per the germline V gene, CDR1 is SGHNT and CDR2 is YYREEE (reference sequence). Trimming removed 6 bases from V and 4 bases from J; junction bases left unmatched: 11. This CDR3 is CASTSTGQGARGNTIYF. In DNA, the CDR3 is TGTGCCAGCACATCGACGGGACAGGGGGCGCGGGGAAACACCATATATTTT.

This clone was detected a few times. This chain connects TRBV7-8 to TRBJ2-7, with TRBD1 matching 10 bases. CDR1 is SGHVS, CDR2 FQNEAQ, per germline. CDR3 length: 15 amino acids. V dropped 5 bases and J dropped 5; count of bases not matched to a gene: 9. CDR3 coding DNA: TGTGCCAGCAGCCGGACGACGGGACAGGGGAACGAGCAGTACTTC. Encoded protein: CASSRTTGQGNEQYF.